This record looks at one T cell receptor beta chain sequence and its context. This clone's antigen is unknown. No clone much larger than this one lies a single base away; base qualities are absent. TCR CDR3 regions were amplified from genomic DNA by multiplex PCR using the deep immunoSEQ assay. Extracted genomic DNA from each cell subset was spread evenly across all wells of several immunoSEQ 96-well plates, with each plate serving as a replicate. For unsorted PBMC, approximately 310 ng genomic DNA, equal to 25,000 to 35,000 T cell genomes, was loaded into each replicate PCR. Genomic DNA from unsorted PBMC was sequenced over ten immunoSEQ deep assay plates. The purified libraries were quantified using a Qubit 3.0 fluorometer, sized with a Bioanalyzer 2100, and then quantified again using the KAPA Library Quantification kit. A separate single-read 150-cycle Illumina NextSeq 550 flow cell was used to sequence each immunoSEQ 96-well plate. As for the authors' bioinformatics: Because the immunoSEQ output included only junctional sequences and no quality scores, the filtering could not be the same as the filtering used for full-length reads. To assign V/J genes and CDR3, sequences were annotated using PyIR, a Python wrapper for IgBLAST v1.9, with IMGT germline references. Reads with weak V/J assignments (E-value above 1e-6), missing CDR3, stop codons, out-of-frame junctions, or ambiguous translated residues were removed. V3J clonotypes were defined as sequences sharing an identical inferred V gene, J gene, and CDR3 amino acid sequence. Percentage overlap between repertoires was calculated by dividing the number of shared unique clonotypes by the size of the smaller repertoire. Three approaches were used to assess repertoire richness: RTK rarefaction, the Chao1 estimator, and Recon v2.1 estimates of unobserved clonotypes. Imported from immuneACCESS, the table was reduced by TCRdb to in-frame sequences with V and J called. These copies leave out some clones; in studies compared against another copy, an unresolved V gene accounts for under half, and the cause of the remainder is not known. V and J calls and clone size are given by that table; D and trimming were obtained from the DNA. This sample is represented by hundreds of thousands of clones; 70% to 80% of them were singletons. Approximately 12% of the sample goes to the ten largest clones.

This entry is derived from a study of shared clonotypes between healthy human individuals (dated by TCRdb to 2019 to 2021). Study-level background: The cohort included a few men and a couple of women between 18 and 49 years of age. To estimate repertoire size and how much clonotype sharing occurs between individuals, the study deeply sequenced the blood TCR repertoires of several healthy adults. Libraries were prepared and TCR repertoires were sequenced by different laboratories using diverse techniques, in order to increase sequencing depth and limit assay-specific biases. Per donor, leukapheresis produced somewhere between about 0.94 and 9 billion PBMCs.

The donors were healthy, HIV-negative adults who had no recently reported acute infections or vaccinations. All donors were Caucasian adults living in Nashville, Tennessee, USA. For unsorted samples, about 90 million PBMCs were counted and genomic DNA was extracted with the QIAamp DNA Blood Mini kit. Blood was obtained by leukapheresis, after which PBMCs were separated by Ficoll-Histopaque density gradient centrifugation and cryopreserved in liquid nitrogen vapor phase. On the study overall, not on this receptor specifically: Based on pairwise subsampling, the degree of clonotype sharing among donors was expected to be affected by sequencing depth. Sampling was restricted to blood, and TCR repertoires in tissue are likely to differ from TCR repertoires in blood. The genetic and exposure-history diversity represented was limited by the small number of donors.

From cysteine to phenylalanine, the CDR3 is 13 amino acids long. The only DNA kept is the CDR3, 39 bases in frame from the first base. The receptor was derived from a woman aged 40 to 50 in good health. Some clones in this sample may be carry-over from other donors' samples. The rearrangement joined TRBV21-1 to TRBJ2-5. TRBV21-1 is marked as a pseudogene. The sample comprised PBMCs. The nucleotides read TGTGCCAGCAGCAGCCCAGAGACGGAGACCCAGTACTTC. It translates to CASSSPETETQYF.